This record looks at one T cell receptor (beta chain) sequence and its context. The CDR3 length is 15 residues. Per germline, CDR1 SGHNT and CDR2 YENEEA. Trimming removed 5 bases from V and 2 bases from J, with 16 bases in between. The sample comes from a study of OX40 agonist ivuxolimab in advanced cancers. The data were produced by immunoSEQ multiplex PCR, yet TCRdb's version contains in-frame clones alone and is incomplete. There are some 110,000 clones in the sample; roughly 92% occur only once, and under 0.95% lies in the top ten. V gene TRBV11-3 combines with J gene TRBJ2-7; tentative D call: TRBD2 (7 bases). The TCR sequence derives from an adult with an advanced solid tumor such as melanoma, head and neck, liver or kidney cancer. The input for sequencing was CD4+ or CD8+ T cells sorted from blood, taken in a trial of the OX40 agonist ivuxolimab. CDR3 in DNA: TGTGCCAGCAGCGCACGGGGGGCAGGGCCCTACGAGCAGTACTTC. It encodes CASSARGAGPYEQYF.